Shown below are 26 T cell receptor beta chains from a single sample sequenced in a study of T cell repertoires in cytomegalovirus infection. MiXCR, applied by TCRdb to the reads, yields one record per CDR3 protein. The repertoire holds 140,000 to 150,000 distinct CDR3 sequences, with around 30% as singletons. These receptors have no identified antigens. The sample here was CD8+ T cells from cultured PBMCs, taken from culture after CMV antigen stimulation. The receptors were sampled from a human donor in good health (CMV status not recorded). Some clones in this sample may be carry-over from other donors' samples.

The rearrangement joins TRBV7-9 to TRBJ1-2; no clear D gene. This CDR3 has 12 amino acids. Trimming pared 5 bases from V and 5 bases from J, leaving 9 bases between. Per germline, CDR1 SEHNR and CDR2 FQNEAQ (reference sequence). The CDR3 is CASSATVYGYTF. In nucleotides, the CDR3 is TGTGCCAGCAGCGCGACGGTTTATGGCTACACCTTC.

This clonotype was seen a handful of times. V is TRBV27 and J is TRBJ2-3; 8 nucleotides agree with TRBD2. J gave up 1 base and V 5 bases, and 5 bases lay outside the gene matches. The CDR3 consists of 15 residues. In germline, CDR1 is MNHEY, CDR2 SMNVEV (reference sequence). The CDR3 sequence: CASSRTTSGTDTQYF. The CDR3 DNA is TGTGCCAGCAGTCGTACGACTAGCGGCACAGATACGCAGTATTTT.

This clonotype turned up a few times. CDR3 nucleotides: TGTGCCAGCAGTGAATTCCAGAACACTGAAGCTTTCTTT. Translation gives CASSEFQNTEAFF. This chain joins TRBV25-1 and TRBJ1-1; D unclear. The CDR3 sequence is 13 residues long. Looked up from germline, CDR1 is MGHDK and CDR2 is SYGVNS. Between the trimmed V and J ends, which lost 1 base and 1 base, there was a span of 4 bases. The full variable domain, rest sourced from reference TRBV25-1 and TRBJ1-1, is EADIYQTPRYLVIGTGKKITLECSQTMGHDKMYWYQQDPGMELHLIHYSYGVNSTEKGDLSSESTVSRIRTEHFPLTLESARPSHTSQYLCASSEFQNTEAFFGQGTRLTVV.

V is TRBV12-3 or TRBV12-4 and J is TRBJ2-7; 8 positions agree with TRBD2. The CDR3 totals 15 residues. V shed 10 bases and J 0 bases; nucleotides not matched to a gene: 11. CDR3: CAISLGGGLSYEQYF. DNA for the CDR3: TGTGCCATCTCCCTGGGCGGGGGGCTCTCCTACGAGCAGTACTTC.

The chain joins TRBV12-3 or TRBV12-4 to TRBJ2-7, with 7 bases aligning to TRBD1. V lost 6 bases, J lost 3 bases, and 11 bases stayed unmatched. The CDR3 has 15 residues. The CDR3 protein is CASSSDRDTLYEQYF. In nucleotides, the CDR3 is TGTGCCAGCAGCTCTGACAGGGATACCCTCTACGAGCAGTACTTC.

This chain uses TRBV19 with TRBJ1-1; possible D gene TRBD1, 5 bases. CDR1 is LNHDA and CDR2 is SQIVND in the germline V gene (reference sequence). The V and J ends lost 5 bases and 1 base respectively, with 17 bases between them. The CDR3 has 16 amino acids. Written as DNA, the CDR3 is TGTGCCAGTAGTTTCCGGGACGCTTGGGAGAACACTGAAGCTTTCTTT. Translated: CASSFRDAWENTEAFF.

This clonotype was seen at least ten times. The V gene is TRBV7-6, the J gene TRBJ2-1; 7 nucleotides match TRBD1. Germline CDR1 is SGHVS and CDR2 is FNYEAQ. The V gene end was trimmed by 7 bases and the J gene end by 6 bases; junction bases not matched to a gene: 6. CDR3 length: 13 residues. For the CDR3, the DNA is TGTGCCAGCACGACAGGGCCCCTCAATGAGCAGTTCTTC. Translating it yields CASTTGPLNEQFF.

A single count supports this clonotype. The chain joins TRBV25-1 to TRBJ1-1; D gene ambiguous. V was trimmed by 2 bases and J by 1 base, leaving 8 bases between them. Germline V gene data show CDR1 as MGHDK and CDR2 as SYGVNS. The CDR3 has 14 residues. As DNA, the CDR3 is TGTGCCAGCAGTGAAGGGAGAGGGAACACTGAAGCTTTCTTT. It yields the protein CASSEGRGNTEAFF.

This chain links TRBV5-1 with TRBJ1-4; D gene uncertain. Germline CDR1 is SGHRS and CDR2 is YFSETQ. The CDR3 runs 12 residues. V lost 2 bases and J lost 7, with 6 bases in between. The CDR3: CASSFGGEKLFF. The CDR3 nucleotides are TGCGCCAGCAGCTTTGGAGGTGAAAAACTGTTTTTT.

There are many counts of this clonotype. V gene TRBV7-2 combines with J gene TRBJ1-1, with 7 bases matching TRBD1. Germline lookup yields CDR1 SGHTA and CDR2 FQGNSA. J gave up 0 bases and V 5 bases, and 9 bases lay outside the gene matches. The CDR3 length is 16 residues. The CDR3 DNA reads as TGTGCCAGCAGCCCCGGGGACAGCATGATGAACACTGAAGCTTTCTTT. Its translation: CASSPGDSMMNTEAFF.

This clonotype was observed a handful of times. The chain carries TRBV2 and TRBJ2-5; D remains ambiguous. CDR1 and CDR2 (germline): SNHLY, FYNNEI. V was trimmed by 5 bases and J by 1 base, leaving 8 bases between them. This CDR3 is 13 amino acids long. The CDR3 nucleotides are TGTGCCAGCAGTCCGAACTTCCAAGAGACCCAGTACTTC. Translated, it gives CASSPNFQETQYF.

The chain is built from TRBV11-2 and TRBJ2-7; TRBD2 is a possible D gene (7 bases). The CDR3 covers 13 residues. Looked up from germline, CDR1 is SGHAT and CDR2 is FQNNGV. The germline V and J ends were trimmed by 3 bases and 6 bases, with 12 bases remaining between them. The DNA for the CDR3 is TGTGCCAGCAGCTTGTCGGGGGGCAGCGAGCAGTACTTC. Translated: CASSLSGGSEQYF.

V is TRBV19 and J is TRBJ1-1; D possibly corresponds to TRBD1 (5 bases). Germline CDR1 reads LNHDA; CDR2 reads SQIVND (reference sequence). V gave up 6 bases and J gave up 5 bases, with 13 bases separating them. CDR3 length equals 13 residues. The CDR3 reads CASSPGALTEAFF. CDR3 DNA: TGTGCCAGTAGCCCTGGGGCGCTAACTGAAGCTTTCTTT.

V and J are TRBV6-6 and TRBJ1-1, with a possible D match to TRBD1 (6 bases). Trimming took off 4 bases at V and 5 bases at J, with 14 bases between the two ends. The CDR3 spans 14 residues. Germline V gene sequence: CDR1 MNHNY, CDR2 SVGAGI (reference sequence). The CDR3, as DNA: TGTGCCAGCAGTTCTACAGGGCCTAAGACTGAAGCTTTCTTT. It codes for CASSSTGPKTEAFF.

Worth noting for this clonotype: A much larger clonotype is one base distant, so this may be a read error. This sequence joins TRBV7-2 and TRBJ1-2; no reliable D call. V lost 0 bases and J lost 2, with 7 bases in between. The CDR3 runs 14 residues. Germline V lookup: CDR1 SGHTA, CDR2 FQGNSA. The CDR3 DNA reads TGTGCCAGCAGCTTAGCGCACGCAAACTATGGCTACACCTTC. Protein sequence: CASSLAHANYGYTF.

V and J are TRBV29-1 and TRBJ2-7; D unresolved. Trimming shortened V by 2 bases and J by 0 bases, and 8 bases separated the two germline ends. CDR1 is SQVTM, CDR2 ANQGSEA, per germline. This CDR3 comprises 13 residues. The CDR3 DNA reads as TGCAGCGTTGAATTGGCAGTCTCCTACGAGCAGTACTTC. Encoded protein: CSVELAVSYEQYF.

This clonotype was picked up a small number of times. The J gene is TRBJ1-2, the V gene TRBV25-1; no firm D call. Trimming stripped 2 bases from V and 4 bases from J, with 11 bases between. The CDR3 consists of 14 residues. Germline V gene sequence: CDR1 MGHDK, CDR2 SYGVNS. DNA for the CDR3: TGTGCCAGCAGTGAACCGGGCGAGACCTATGGCTACACCTTC. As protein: CASSEPGETYGYTF.

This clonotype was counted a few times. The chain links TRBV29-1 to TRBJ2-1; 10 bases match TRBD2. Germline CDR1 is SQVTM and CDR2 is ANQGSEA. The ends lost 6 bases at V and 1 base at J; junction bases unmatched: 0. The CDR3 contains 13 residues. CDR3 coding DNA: TGCAGCGTAGCGGGGGGGTCCTACAATGAGCAGTTCTTC. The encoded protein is CSVAGGSYNEQFF.

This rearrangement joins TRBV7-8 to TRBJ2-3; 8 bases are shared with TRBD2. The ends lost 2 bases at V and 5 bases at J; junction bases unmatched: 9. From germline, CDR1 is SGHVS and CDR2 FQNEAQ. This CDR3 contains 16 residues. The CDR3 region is CASSLPQRGIRDTQYF. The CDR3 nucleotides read TGTGCCAGCAGCTTACCTCAGCGGGGGATTAGAGATACGCAGTATTTT.

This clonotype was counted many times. The CDR3 reads CAISESGGSEAFF. In DNA form, the CDR3 reads TGTGCCATCAGTGAGTCAGGGGGCTCTGAAGCTTTCTTT. V gene TRBV10-3 combines with J gene TRBJ1-1; 7 positions match TRBD1. The CDR3 is made up of 13 amino acids. With 0 bases clipped from V and 6 bases from J, the junction kept 1 base outside the gene matches. Germline lookup yields CDR1 ENHRY and CDR2 SYGVKD.

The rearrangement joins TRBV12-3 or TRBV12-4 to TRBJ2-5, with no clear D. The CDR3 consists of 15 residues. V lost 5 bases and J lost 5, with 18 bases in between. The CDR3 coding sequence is TGTGCCAGCAGTCTAGAAGGCAGGCTTGGGGAGACCCAGTACTTC. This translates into CASSLEGRLGETQYF.

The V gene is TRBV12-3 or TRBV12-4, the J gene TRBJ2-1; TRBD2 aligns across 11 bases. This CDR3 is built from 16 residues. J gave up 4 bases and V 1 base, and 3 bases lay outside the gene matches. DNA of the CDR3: TGTGCCAGCAGTTTAGTTCTAGCGGGGGGTTACAATGAGCAGTTCTTC. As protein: CASSLVLAGGYNEQFF.

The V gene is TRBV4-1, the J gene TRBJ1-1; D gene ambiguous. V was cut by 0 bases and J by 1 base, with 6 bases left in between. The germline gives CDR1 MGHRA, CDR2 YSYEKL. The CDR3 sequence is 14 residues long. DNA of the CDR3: TGCGCCAGCAGCCAAGAGGCCTCGAACACTGAAGCTTTCTTT. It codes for CASSQEASNTEAFF.

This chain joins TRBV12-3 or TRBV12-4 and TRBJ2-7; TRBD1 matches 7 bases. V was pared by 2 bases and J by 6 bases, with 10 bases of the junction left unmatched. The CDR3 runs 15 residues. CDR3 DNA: TGTGCCAGCAGTTTACCGGGACAGAGGGTTGTCGAGCAGTACTTC. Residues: CASSLPGQRVVEQYF.

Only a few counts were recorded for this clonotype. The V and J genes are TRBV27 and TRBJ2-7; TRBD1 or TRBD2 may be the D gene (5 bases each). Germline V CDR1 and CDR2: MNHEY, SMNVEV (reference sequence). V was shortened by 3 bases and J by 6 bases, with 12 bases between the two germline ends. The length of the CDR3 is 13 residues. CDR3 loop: CASSFGRAGEQYF. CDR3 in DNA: TGTGCCAGCAGTTTCGGCAGGGCGGGCGAGCAGTACTTC.

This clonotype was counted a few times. CDR3 residues: CASSPPNTGELFF. CDR3 sequence (DNA): TGTGCCAGCAGTCCTCCGAACACCGGGGAGCTGTTTTTT. J is TRBJ2-2 and V is TRBV28; D remains ambiguous. The CDR3 length is 13 residues. V lost 5 bases and J 0 bases, leaving 4 bases between the germline ends. Germline CDR1 and CDR2: MDHEN and SYDVKM.